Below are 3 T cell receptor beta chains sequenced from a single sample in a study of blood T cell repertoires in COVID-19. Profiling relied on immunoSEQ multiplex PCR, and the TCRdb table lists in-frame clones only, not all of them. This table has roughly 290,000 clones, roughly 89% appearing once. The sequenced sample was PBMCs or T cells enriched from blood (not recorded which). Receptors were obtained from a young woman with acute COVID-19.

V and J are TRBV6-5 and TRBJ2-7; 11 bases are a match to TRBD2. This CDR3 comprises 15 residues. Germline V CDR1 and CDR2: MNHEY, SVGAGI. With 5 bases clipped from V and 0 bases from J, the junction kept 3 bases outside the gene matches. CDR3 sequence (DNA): TGTGCCAGCAGTCCACTAGCGGGAGCCTCCTACGAGCAGTACTTC. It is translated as CASSPLAGASYEQYF.

The CDR3 region is CSVESPQETQYF. The CDR3 DNA reads as TGCAGCGTTGAGTCCCCGCAAGAGACCCAGTACTTC. The chain combines TRBV29-1 with TRBJ2-5; D gene ambiguous. There are 12 residues in the CDR3. Trimming took off 3 bases at V and 2 bases at J, with 7 bases between the two ends. CDR1 SQVTM and CDR2 ANQGSEA come from the germline V gene.

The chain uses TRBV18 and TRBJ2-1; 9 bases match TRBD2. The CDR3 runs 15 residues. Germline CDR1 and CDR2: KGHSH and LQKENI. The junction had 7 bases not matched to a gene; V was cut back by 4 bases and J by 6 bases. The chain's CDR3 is CASSLSGTSSNEQFF. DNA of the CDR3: TGTGCCAGCTCACTTTCCGGGACTAGCTCCAATGAGCAGTTCTTC.